Detailed here is one T cell receptor beta chain. The data were obtained in a study of technical replicates of blood from several donors. Assay: immunoSEQ multiplex PCR; the TCRdb copy retains only in-frame clones and omits some. The table has around 79,000 clones, roughly 94% seen once; the top ten hold 0.2% to 0.3%. Trimming shortened V by 5 bases and J by 6 bases, and 25 bases separated the two germline ends. Germline CDR1 and CDR2: MDHEN and SYDVKM. CDR3 length: 18 residues. The chain couples TRBV28 to TRBJ2-2; D is possibly TRBD2 (5 bases). Material for sequencing was T cells isolated from PBMCs. This receptor was identified in a human donor in good health. CDR3 sequence (DNA): TGTGCCAGCAGTCGTCCCGGGATCGCTACTATCTGGTCCGGGGAGCTGTTTTTT. Its protein product is CASSRPGIATIWSGELFF.